The present entry profiles one TCR beta chain with its context. With 2 bases clipped from V and 3 bases from J, the junction kept 3 bases outside the gene matches. The CDR3 has 14 amino acids. Germline CDR1 is SGHRS and CDR2 is YFSETQ. The data stem from a study of patients and donors after allogeneic stem cell transplantation. Each CDR3 protein is one row after TCRdb ran MiXCR on the RT-PCR reads. The sample has approximately 37,000 distinct CDR3 sequences, under 35% seen once. The chain combines TRBV5-1 with TRBJ2-5; 8 nucleotides line up with TRBD2. Sequencing was performed on blood, either unsorted or a sorted T cell fraction (not recorded which). The receptor's source is a human donor who was either an allogeneic HSCT recipient or a stem cell or donor lymphocyte infusion donor (not recorded which). It is not recorded whose cells these are; they may come from a transplant donor. In DNA, the CDR3 is TGCGCCAGCAGCTTAACGGGAGGGAAAGAGACCCAGTACTTC. Protein sequence: CASSLTGGKETQYF.